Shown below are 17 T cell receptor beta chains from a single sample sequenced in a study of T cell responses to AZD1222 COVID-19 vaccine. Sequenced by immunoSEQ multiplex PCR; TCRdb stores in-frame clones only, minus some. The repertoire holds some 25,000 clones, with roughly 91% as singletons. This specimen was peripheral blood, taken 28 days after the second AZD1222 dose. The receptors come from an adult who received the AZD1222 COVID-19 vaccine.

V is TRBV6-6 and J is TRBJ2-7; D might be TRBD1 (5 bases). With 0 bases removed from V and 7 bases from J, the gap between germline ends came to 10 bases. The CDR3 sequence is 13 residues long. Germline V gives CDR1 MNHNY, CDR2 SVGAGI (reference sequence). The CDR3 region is CASSYSTVPEQYF. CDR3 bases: TGTGCCAGCAGTTACTCGACAGTGCCTGAGCAGTACTTC.

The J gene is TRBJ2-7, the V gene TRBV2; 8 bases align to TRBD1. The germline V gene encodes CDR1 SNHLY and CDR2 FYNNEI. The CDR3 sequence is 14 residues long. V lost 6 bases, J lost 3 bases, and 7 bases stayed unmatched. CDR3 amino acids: CASRKTGEVYEQYF. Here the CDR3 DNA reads TGTGCCAGCAGGAAGACAGGGGAAGTCTACGAGCAGTACTTC.

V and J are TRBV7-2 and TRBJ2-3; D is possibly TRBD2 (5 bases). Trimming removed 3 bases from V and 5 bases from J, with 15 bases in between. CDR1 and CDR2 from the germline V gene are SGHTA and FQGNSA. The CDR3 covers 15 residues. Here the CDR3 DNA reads TGTGCCAGCAGCTTTCAGAGCGGAGAGGTAGATACGCAGTATTTT. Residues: CASSFQSGEVDTQYF.

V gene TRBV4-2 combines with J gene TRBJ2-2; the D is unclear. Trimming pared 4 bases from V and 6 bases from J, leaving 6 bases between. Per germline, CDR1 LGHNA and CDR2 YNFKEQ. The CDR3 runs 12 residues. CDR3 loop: CASSPGSGELFF. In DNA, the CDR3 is TGTGCCAGCAGCCCCGGGTCCGGGGAGCTGTTTTTT.

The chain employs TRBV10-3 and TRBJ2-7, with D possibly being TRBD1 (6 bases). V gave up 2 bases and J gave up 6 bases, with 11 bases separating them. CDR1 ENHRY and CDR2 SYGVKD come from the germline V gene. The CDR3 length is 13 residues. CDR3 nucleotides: TGTGCCATCAGTGAGAAACAGGGCGGCGAGCAGTACTTC. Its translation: CAISEKQGGEQYF.

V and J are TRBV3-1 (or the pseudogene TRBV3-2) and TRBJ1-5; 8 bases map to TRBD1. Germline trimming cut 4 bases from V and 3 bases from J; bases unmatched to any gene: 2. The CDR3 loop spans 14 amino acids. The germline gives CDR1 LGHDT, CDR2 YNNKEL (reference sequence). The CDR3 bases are TGTGCCAGCAGCCGGACAGGGTCCAATCAGCCCCAGCATTTT. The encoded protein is CASSRTGSNQPQHF.

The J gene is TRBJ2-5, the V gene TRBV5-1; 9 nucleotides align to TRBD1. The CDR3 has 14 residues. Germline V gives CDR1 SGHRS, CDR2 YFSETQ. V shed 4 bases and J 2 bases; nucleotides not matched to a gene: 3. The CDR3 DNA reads TGCGCCAGCAGCCCCGGACAGGGGCAAGAGACCCAGTACTTC. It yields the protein CASSPGQGQETQYF.

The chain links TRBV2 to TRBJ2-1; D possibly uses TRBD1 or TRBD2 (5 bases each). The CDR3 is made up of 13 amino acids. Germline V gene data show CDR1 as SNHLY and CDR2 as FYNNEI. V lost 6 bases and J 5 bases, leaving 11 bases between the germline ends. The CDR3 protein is CASRWQGHNEQFF. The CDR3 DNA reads TGTGCCAGCAGATGGCAGGGACACAATGAGCAGTTCTTC. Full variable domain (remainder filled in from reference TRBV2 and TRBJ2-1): EPEVTQTPSHQVTQMGQEVILRCVPISNHLYFYWYRQILGQKVEFLVSFYNNEISEKSEIFDDQFSVERPDGSNFTLKIRSTKLEDSAMYFCASRWQGHNEQFFGPGTRLTVL.

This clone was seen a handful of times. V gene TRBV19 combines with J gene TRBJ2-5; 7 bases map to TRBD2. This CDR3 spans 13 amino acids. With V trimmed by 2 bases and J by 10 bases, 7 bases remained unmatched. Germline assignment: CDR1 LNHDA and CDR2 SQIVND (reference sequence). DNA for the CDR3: TGTGCCAGTAGTATAAGCGGGACTCCATTCCAGTACTTC. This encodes CASSISGTPFQYF.

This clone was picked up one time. The CDR3 bases are TGTGCCAGCATCTTATCCGGGCAAGAGACCCAGTACTTC. It codes for CASILSGQETQYF. This chain joins TRBV28 and TRBJ2-5; no clear D. CDR1 and CDR2 (germline): MDHEN, SYDVKM. This CDR3 has 13 residues. The V gene lost 7 bases and the J gene lost 2 bases, with 11 bases spanning the gap. The whole variable domain, filled in from reference TRBV28 and TRBJ2-5, reads DVKVTQSSRYLVKRTGEKVFLECVQDMDHENMFWYRQDPGLGLRLIYFSYDVKMKEKGDIPEGYSVSREKKERFSLILESASTNQTSMYLCASILSGQETQYFGPGTRLLVL.

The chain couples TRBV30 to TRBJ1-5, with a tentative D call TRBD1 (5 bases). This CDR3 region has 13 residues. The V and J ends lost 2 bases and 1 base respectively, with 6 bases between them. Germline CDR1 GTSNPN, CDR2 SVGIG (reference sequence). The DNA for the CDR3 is TGTGCCTGGAGTCCAGGGAGCAATCAGCCCCAGCATTTT. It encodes CAWSPGSNQPQHF. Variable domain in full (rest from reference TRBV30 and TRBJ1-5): SQTIHQWPATLVQPVGSPLSLECTVEGTSNPNLYWYRQAAGRGLQLLFYSVGIGQISSEVPQNLSASRPQDRQFILSSKKLLLSDSGFYLCAWSPGSNQPQHFGDGTRLSIL.

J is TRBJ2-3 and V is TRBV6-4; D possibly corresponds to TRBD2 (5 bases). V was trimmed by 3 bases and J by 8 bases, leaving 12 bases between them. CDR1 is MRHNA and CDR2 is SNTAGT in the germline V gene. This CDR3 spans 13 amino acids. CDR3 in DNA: TGTGCCAGCAGTGAGGACTGGATAGGTACGCAGTATTTT. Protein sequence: CASSEDWIGTQYF.

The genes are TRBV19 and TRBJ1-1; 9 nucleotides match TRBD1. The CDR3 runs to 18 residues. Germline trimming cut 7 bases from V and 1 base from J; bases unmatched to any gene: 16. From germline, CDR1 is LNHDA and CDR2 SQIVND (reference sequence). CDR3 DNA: TGTGCCAGTAATTCCTTTCCGGGACAGGGAAGGGGGAACACTGAAGCTTTCTTT. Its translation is CASNSFPGQGRGNTEAFF. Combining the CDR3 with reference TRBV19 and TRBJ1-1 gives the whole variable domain DGGITQSPKYLFRKEGQNVTLSCEQNLNHDAMYWYRQDPGQGLRLIYYSQIVNDFQKGDIAEGYSVSREKKESFPLTVTSAQKNPTAFYLCASNSFPGQGRGNTEAFFGQGTRLTVV.

In DNA, the CDR3 is TGCAGTGCTAGACAGGGCACTGAAGCTTTCTTT. Its protein product is CSARQGTEAFF. The rearrangement uses TRBV20-1 and TRBJ1-1; the D gene is possibly TRBD1 (5 bases). The CDR3 is 11 amino acids. Trimming removed 2 bases from V and 4 bases from J, with 5 bases in between. Germline V lookup: CDR1 DFQATT, CDR2 SNEGSKA (reference sequence).

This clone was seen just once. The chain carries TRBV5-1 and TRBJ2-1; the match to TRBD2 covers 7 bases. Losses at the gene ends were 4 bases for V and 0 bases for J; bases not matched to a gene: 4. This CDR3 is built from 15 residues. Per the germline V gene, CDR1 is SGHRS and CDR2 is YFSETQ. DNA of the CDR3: TGCGCCAGCAGCACGGGACTAAACTCCTACAATGAGCAGTTCTTC. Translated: CASSTGLNSYNEQFF. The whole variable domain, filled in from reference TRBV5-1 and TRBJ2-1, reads KAGVTQTPRYLIKTRGQQVTLSCSPISGHRSVSWYQQTPGQGLQFLFEYFSETQRNKGNFPGRFSGRQFSNSRSEMNVSTLELGDSALYLCASSTGLNSYNEQFFGPGTRLTVL.

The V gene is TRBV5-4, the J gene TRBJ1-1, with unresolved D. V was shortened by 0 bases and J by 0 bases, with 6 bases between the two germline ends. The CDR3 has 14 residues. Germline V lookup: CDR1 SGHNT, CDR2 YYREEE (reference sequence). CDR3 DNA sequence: TGTGCCAGCAGCTTGGGGCAGATGAACACTGAAGCTTTCTTT. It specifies CASSLGQMNTEAFF.

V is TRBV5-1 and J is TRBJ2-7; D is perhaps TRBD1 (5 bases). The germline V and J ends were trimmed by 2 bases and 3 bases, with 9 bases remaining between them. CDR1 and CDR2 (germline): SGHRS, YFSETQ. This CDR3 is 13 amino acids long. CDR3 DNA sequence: TGCGCCAGCAGCTTTCGACAGAACTACGAGCAGTACTTC. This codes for CASSFRQNYEQYF.